The clone carrying this T cell receptor beta chain came up a few times. Its antigen remains unknown. This sample is part of a study of CD8+CD57+ T cells in acquired aplastic anemia. About the research overall: Sorted CD4+ and CD8+ cells yielded roughly 3.5 ug of DNA on average.

Study outcomes and limitations: Patients and controls shared some 29 CD8+ CDR3 sequences, which appeared highly expressed in patients and within their immunodominant clones. Controls and patients did not differ significantly in CD8+ Simpson's diversity.

V was clipped by 6 bases and J by 2 bases, with 7 bases between them. CDR3 length: 12 amino acids. The V gene's germline CDR1 is WSHSY and CDR2 SAAADI. Investigators profiled TCR beta VDJ and CDR3 from genomic DNA template. MiXCR, run by TCRdb on the reads, gives a single entry per CDR3 protein. The top ten clones hold roughly 8% of a sample with 250,000 to 350,000 distinct CDR3 sequences, 56% of them seen once. The source is a human donor with severe aplastic anemia or a healthy control (not recorded which). Sequences were obtained from sorted CD4+, CD8+, or CD8+CD57+ T cells (not recorded which) from PBMCs. This chain joins TRBV10-2 and TRBJ2-5, with D hard to call. This chain's CDR3 is CASSTAQETQYF. The CDR3 nucleotides are TGCGCCAGCAGCACTGCGCAAGAGACCCAGTACTTC.